This is a list of T cell receptor beta chains from one sample in a study of CD8 T cells in Susac syndrome. TCRdb processed the immunoSEQ multiplex PCR reads anew with MiXCR; each CDR3 protein has one entry. The sample holds about 120,000 distinct CDR3 sequences, 95% to 96% seen once. Sequencing was carried out using CD4+ T cells from PBMCs. Every receptor here comes from a human donor with Susac syndrome. The CDR3 runs from the conserved cysteine through the conserved F or W. The D gene is left open where the match is weak. Size values are once, few and many counts, or a class for expanded clones, and some rows have none.

J	V	size	D	CDR3	DNA
TRBJ1-1	TRBV10-3	NA	TRBD1	CAITQDREAEAFF	TGTGCCATCACCCAGGACAGGGAAGCTGAAGCTTTCTTT
TRBJ2-1	TRBV6-5	once	NA	CASSYLGQDNEQFF	TGTGCCAGCAGTTACCTGGGGCAGGACAATGAGCAGTTCTTC
TRBJ2-1	TRBV4-2	NA	TRBD2	CASSQAQGTSGYNEQFF	TGTGCCAGCAGCCAAGCCCAGGGGACTAGCGGCTACAATGAGCAGTTCTTC
TRBJ1-1	TRBV12-3/TRBV12-4	NA	TRBD1	CASRRGQGRAEAFF	TGTGCCAGCAGACGTGGACAGGGTAGGGCTGAAGCTTTCTTT
TRBJ1-3	TRBV4-3	NA	NA	CASSPPNSGNTIYF	TGCGCCAGCAGCCCTCCCAACTCTGGAAACACCATATATTTT
TRBJ2-5	TRBV28	NA	NA	CASLDFQETQYF	TGTGCCAGCCTGGACTTCCAAGAGACCCAGTACTTC
TRBJ2-6	TRBV5-6	NA	NA	CASSPRQGFLSGGANVLTF	TGTGCCAGCAGCCCCAGGCAGGGGTTCCTCTCAGGGGGGGCCAACGTCCTGACTTTC
TRBJ2-4	TRBV19	NA	TRBD1	CASSNGTGELGAKNIQYF	TGTGCCAGTAGTAACGGGACAGGGGAGCTCGGGGCCAAAAACATTCAGTACTTC
TRBJ1-2	TRBV30	NA	NA	CAWSVSADYGYTF	TGTGCCTGGAGTGTATCAGCTGACTATGGCTACACCTTC
TRBJ1-2	TRBV28	NA	NA	CASSRQARGYTF	TGTGCCAGCAGTAGACAGGCCCGTGGGTACACCTTC
TRBJ2-1	TRBV5-1	NA	NA	CASSLEARTGPLGQFF	TGCGCCAGCAGCTTGGAGGCTAGAACTGGGCCGTTAGGGCAGTTCTTC
TRBJ1-5	TRBV30	NA	NA	CAWSSGNREAQPQHF	TGTGCCTGGAGTTCCGGAAACAGGGAAGCTCAGCCCCAGCATTTT
TRBJ1-4	TRBV20-1	NA	NA	CSARDPGPKGLNEKLFF	TGCAGTGCTAGAGACCCGGGCCCTAAGGGCCTTAATGAAAAACTGTTTTTT
TRBJ2-1	TRBV15	NA	TRBD1	CATSRVGDSDNEQFF	TGTGCCACCAGCAGAGTTGGGGACAGCGACAATGAGCAGTTCTTC
TRBJ1-1	TRBV28	once	NA	CASSLVNRIAEAFF	TGTGCCAGCAGTTTAGTCAACAGGATCGCTGAAGCTTTCTTT
TRBJ2-5	TRBV5-4	NA	NA	CASSLWAEETQYF	TGTGCCAGCAGCTTGTGGGCGGAAGAGACCCAGTACTTC
TRBJ1-5	TRBV5-4	NA	TRBD1	CASSLGGTGSNQPQHF	TGTGCCAGCAGCTTGGGAGGGACAGGAAGCAATCAGCCCCAGCATTTT
TRBJ1-2	TRBV20-1	NA	NA	CSARATSGDYGYTF	TGCAGTGCTAGAGCAACTTCCGGGGACTATGGCTACACCTTC
TRBJ1-2	TRBV7-9	NA	NA	CASSLVPGHYGYTF	TGTGCCAGCAGCTTAGTACCAGGCCACTATGGCTACACCTTC
TRBJ2-1	TRBV15	NA	TRBD1	CATSPGGTGVEQFF	TGTGCCACCAGCCCTGGAGGAACAGGGGTCGAGCAGTTCTTC
TRBJ1-2	TRBV9	NA	TRBD1	CASSAQGARHGYTF	TGTGCCAGCAGCGCACAGGGGGCTAGGCATGGCTACACCTTC
TRBJ1-1	TRBV6-5	NA	NA	CASSYREGGNTEAFF	TGTGCCAGCAGTTATCGGGAAGGGGGAAACACTGAAGCTTTCTTT
TRBJ1-1	TRBV20-1	NA	NA	CSARRGGTEAFF	TGCAGTGCTAGAAGGGGTGGCACTGAAGCTTTCTTT
TRBJ2-7	TRBV20-1	once	TRBD2	CSARSSGSLSYEQYF	TGCAGTGCTAGGTCTAGCGGGAGTCTTTCCTACGAGCAGTACTTC
TRBJ2-1	TRBV5-4	NA	TRBD2	CASTLLAGGYNEQFF	TGTGCCAGCACCCTCCTAGCGGGAGGGTACAATGAGCAGTTCTTC
TRBJ2-1	TRBV7-3	NA	NA	CASSPRTAYNEQFF	TGTGCCAGCAGCCCCCGGACAGCGTACAATGAGCAGTTCTTC
TRBJ2-5	TRBV5-1	NA	TRBD2	CASRPGTSGRARQETQYF	TGCGCCAGCAGACCAGGGACTAGCGGGAGGGCCCGCCAAGAGACCCAGTACTTC
TRBJ2-7	TRBV15	NA	TRBD2	CATSREGGYEQYF	TGTGCCACCAGCAGAGAGGGGGGGTACGAGCAGTACTTC
TRBJ2-7	TRBV19	NA	TRBD2	CASRTSGTYEQYF	TGTGCCAGTAGAACTAGCGGTACCTACGAGCAGTACTTC
TRBJ2-5	TRBV30	NA	NA	CAWSVLETNNQYF	TGTGCCTGGAGTGTTCTTGAGACAAATAACCAGTACTTC
TRBJ2-6	TRBV6-2/TRBV6-3	NA	TRBD1	CASSKQGRLSGANVLTF	TGTGCCAGCAGTAAACAGGGGCGTCTCTCTGGGGCCAACGTCCTGACTTTC
TRBJ1-2	TRBV6-5	NA	NA	CASSYGVLASGGYTF	TGTGCCAGCAGTTACGGGGTCTTGGCCTCGGGGGGCTACACCTTC
TRBJ2-5	TRBV7-2	NA	TRBD2	CASSLGTSGMKTQYF	TGTGCCAGCAGCCTAGGGACTAGCGGGATGAAGACCCAGTACTTC
TRBJ2-5	TRBV30	NA	NA	CAWSAWRETQYF	TGTGCCTGGAGTGCATGGAGGGAGACCCAGTACTTC
TRBJ2-5	TRBV12-3/TRBV12-4	NA	NA	CASSLSPGAQYF	TGTGCCAGCAGTTTGAGCCCCGGGGCCCAGTACTTC
TRBJ2-5	TRBV20-1	NA	NA	CSARGDGLETQYF	TGCAGTGCTAGAGGGGACGGCCTGGAGACCCAGTACTTC